Listed here are 31 T cell receptor beta chains from one sample, sequenced in a study of read filtering for tumor transcriptome and immune sequencing. From approximately 430 ng of RNA, a library with molecular barcoded alpha/delta and beta/gamma adaptors was made. Via MiXCR, TCRdb re-called the reads, giving one row per CDR3 protein. In the table there are 50,000 or so distinct CDR3 sequences, approximately 18% of which are singletons. Sequenced: a population of CD138-negative cells sorted from bone marrow. Receptor source: a donor aged 40 or over with multiple myeloma.

The rearrangement joins TRBV4-1 to TRBJ1-5; tentatively, D is TRBD1 (6 bases). Germline CDR1 and CDR2: MGHRA and YSYEKL. The CDR3 totals 17 residues. The V end was cut by 2 bases, the J end by 0 bases, with 14 bases between. The CDR3 sequence: CASSQITQGNSNQPQHF. The CDR3 nucleotides read TGCGCCAGCAGCCAAATTACACAGGGAAATAGCAATCAGCCCCAGCATTTT.

Turning to this clonotype: Germline and junction disagree at one end, which may indicate a read error. The J gene is TRBJ2-3, the V gene TRBV5-1; TRBD2 matches at 13 bases. The CDR3 extends over 19 amino acids. Per the germline V gene, CDR1 is SGHRS and CDR2 is YFSETQ. CDR3 region: CASRRGLAGEQWSTDTQYF. CDR3 in DNA: TGTGCCAGCAGGCGAGGACTAGCGGGAGAGCAGTGGAGCACAGATACGCAGTATTTT. The whole variable domain, filled in from reference TRBV5-1 and TRBJ2-3, reads KAGVTQTPRYLIKTRGQQVTLSCSPISGHRSVSWYQQTPGQGLQFLFEYFSETQRNKGNFPGRFSGRQFSNSRSEMNVSTLELGDSALYLCASRRGLAGEQWSTDTQYFGPGTRLTVL.

This clonotype was observed a few times. V is TRBV3-1 and J is TRBJ1-2; TRBD1 is a possible D gene (5 bases). CDR1 and CDR2 (germline): LGHDT, YNNKEL (reference sequence). The V end lost 1 base, the J end lost 2 bases, and 14 bases lay between the germline ends. The CDR3 is 16 residues long. For the CDR3, the DNA is TGTGCCAGCAGCCAAGGAGGTCCCCAGGGAAACTATGGCTACACCTTC. Its protein is CASSQGGPQGNYGYTF.

Details on this clonotype: A much larger clone differs by one base, so this may be a read error. The chain is built from TRBV5-1 and TRBJ1-3, with a tentative D call TRBD1 (5 bases). Germline assignment: CDR1 SGHRS and CDR2 YFSETQ. Trimming removed 7 bases at V and 9 bases at J, with 20 bases between. The CDR3 runs 14 residues. The CDR3 nucleotides read TGCGCCAGCTGGGACGGAGTATCTGGAGGCACCATATATTTT. This gives the protein CASWDGVSGGTIYF. The full variable domain, completed using reference TRBV5-1 and TRBJ1-3, is KAGVTQTPRYLIKTRGQQVTLSCSPISGHRSVSWYQQTPGQGLQFLFEYFSETQRNKGNFPGRFSGRQFSNSRSEMNVSTLELGDSALYLCASWDGVSGGTIYFGEGSWLTVV.

This clonotype came up many times. The chain combines TRBV29-1 with TRBJ2-1, with D possibly matching TRBD2 (6 bases). There are 15 residues in the CDR3. CDR1 is SQVTM, CDR2 ANQGSEA, per germline. Trimming stripped 0 bases from V and 4 bases from J, with 13 bases between. The DNA of the CDR3 is TGCAGCGTTGAAGACCCAGCGGGCGTATACAATGAGCAGTTCTTC. Residues: CSVEDPAGVYNEQFF.

This clonotype came up many times. The rearrangement uses TRBV18 and TRBJ2-7; D may be TRBD1 or TRBD2 (6 bases each). The CDR3 has 14 residues. Germline V CDR1 and CDR2: KGHSH, LQKENI. V lost 0 bases and J 6 bases, leaving 12 bases between the germline ends. DNA of the CDR3: TGTGCCAGCTCACCACCACGGGGGCGAGTCGAGCAGTACTTC. Its translation: CASSPPRGRVEQYF.

There are a few counts of this clonotype. This chain connects TRBV29-1 to TRBJ2-3; tentative D call: TRBD2 (5 bases). This CDR3 comprises 16 residues. Trimming took 7 bases from V and 3 from J, leaving 23 bases between them. The germline gives CDR1 SQVTM, CDR2 ANQGSEA. The CDR3 DNA is TGCAGCGCTGAGGGCCCGACGAGGTTACGGACAGATACGCAGTATTTT. Its translation: CSAEGPTRLRTDTQYF.

Many counts were recorded for this clonotype. The chain joins TRBV11-2 to TRBJ2-3; TRBD1 agrees at 7 bases. V lost 3 bases to trimming and J lost 1 base; unmatched junction nucleotides: 1. The CDR3 totals 14 residues. Per germline, CDR1 SGHAT and CDR2 FQNNGV. CDR3 DNA: TGTGCCAGCAGCTTGGGGACAGGCACAGATACGCAGTATTTT. As protein: CASSLGTGTDTQYF.

In its sample, this clonotype was seen many times. The rearrangement joins TRBV19 to TRBJ1-1; D is uncertain. Germline lookup yields CDR1 LNHDA and CDR2 SQIVND (reference sequence). This CDR3 is 15 amino acids long. Trimming removed 6 bases at V and 3 bases at J, with 17 bases between. The CDR3 region is CASRISGIIDTEAFF. The CDR3 nucleotides read TGTGCCAGTAGAATATCGGGAATCATCGACACTGAAGCTTTCTTT.

As concerns this clonotype: With a much larger clone just one base away, this may be a read error. CDR3 amino acids: CASSLIPAYSGANVLTF. The CDR3 DNA reads as TGTGCCAGCAGCTTAATTCCTGCTTACTCTGGGGCCAACGTCCTGACTTTC. The rearrangement links TRBV7-2 to TRBJ2-6; D ambiguous. The CDR3 consists of 17 residues. The V end lost 2 bases, the J end lost 0 bases, and 11 bases lay between the germline ends. The germline CDR1 and CDR2 sequences are SGHTA and FQGNSA. The full variable domain, its missing parts supplied by reference TRBV7-2 and TRBJ2-6, is GAGVSQSPSNKVTEKGKDVELRCDPISGHTALYWYRQSLGQGLEFLIYFQGNSAPDKSGLPSDRFSAERTGGSVSTLTIQRTQQEDSAVYLCASSLIPAYSGANVLTFGAGSRLTVL.

This clonotype was observed many times. The V call is TRBV20-1, the J call TRBJ1-5; tentative D call: TRBD1 (6 bases). CDR3 length: 14 amino acids. The germline V gene has CDR1 DFQATT and CDR2 SNEGSKA (reference sequence). CDR3 protein: CSGVQGYSNQPQHF. CDR3 nucleotides: TGCAGCGGGGTACAGGGTTATAGCAATCAGCCCCAGCATTTT.

This clonotype was found a few times. J is TRBJ2-6 and V is TRBV7-2; D unresolved. Between the trimmed V and J ends, which lost 3 bases and 2 bases, there was a span of 8 bases. The CDR3 runs to 15 residues. Germline CDR1 is SGHTA and CDR2 is FQGNSA. The CDR3 nucleotides are TGTGCCAGCAGCTTGGGCCTTACTGGGGCCAACGTCCTGACTTTC. Translated, it gives CASSLGLTGANVLTF.

The table lists this clonotype with many counts. This sequence joins TRBV7-2 and TRBJ2-3; TRBD2 is a possible D gene (5 bases). Germline V CDR1 and CDR2: SGHTA, FQGNSA. The CDR3 sequence is 16 residues long. V was cut by 2 bases and J by 4 bases, with 16 bases left in between. This chain's CDR3 is CASSLYPEVPPDTQYF. The CDR3 nucleotides read TGTGCCAGCAGCTTATATCCGGAGGTCCCCCCAGATACGCAGTATTTT.

In regard to this clonotype: The conserved phenylalanine or tryptophan normally closing the CDR3 is absent here, so this likely arose from a read error. The chain carries TRBV20-1 and TRBJ2-1; possible D gene TRBD2, 5 bases. Germline loops: CDR1 DFQATT, CDR2 SNEGSKA (reference sequence). This CDR3 has 11 amino acids. For the CDR3, the DNA is TGCAGTGTGGGAGCCTACAACGAGCAGTTCCTC. Amino acids: CSVGAYNEQFL.

The table lists this clonotype with many counts. The chain couples TRBV24-1 to TRBJ2-4; 7 bases are a match to TRBD2. Looked up from germline, CDR1 is KGHDR and CDR2 is SFDVKD. V shed 0 bases, J shed 1 base, and the junction held 11 bases outside the gene matches. The CDR3 is made up of 19 amino acids. The CDR3 DNA reads TGTGCCACCAGTGATTTGAGGGGAGGGCCGTTGCGGGCCAAAAACATTCAGTACTTC. It specifies CATSDLRGGPLRAKNIQYF.

Regarding this clonotype: A much bigger clone sits one base away, suggesting this may be a read error. The CDR3 is CASSPREIACEQYF. The CDR3 bases are TGTGCCAGCAGCCCTCGCGAAATAGCCTGCGAGCAGTACTTC. The rearrangement uses TRBV11-2 and TRBJ2-7; D unclear. With 5 bases removed from V and 6 bases from J, the gap between germline ends came to 17 bases. The germline V gene encodes CDR1 SGHAT and CDR2 FQNNGV. The CDR3 spans 14 residues. The full variable domain, its missing parts supplied by reference TRBV11-2 and TRBJ2-7, is EAGVAQSPRYKIIEKRQSVAFWCNPISGHATLYWYQQILGQGPKLLIQFQNNGVVDDSQLPKDRFSAERLKGVDSTLKIQPAKLEDSAVYLCASSPREIACEQYFGPGTRLTVT.

In regard to this clonotype: This may come from a read error, since a much larger clone is one base off. This chain links TRBV29-1 with TRBJ2-3; D is undetermined. CDR1 is SQVTM, CDR2 ANQGSEA, per germline. V was cut by 6 bases and J by 4 bases, with 17 bases left in between. This CDR3 is 14 amino acids long. The CDR3 loop is CSVYPASRPDTQYF. CDR3 bases: TGCAGCGTGTATCCGGCCTCAAGGCCAGATACGCAGTATTTT.

Ten or more counts support this clonotype. This chain uses TRBV30 with TRBJ1-1; D is unresolved. CDR1 and CDR2 from the germline V gene are GTSNPN and SVGIG (reference sequence). V was cut by 3 bases and J by 5 bases, with 13 bases left in between. The CDR3 is made up of 13 amino acids. DNA of the CDR3: TGTGCCTGGAGACTGCTCGAAGAAACTGAAGCTTTCTTT. Its protein product is CAWRLLEETEAFF.

This clonotype was recorded only once. A much larger clone differs from this one at a single base, so this may be a read error. The rearrangement links TRBV4-1 to TRBJ1-5; 7 bases align to TRBD1. The CDR3 is made up of 16 amino acids. Germline assignment: CDR1 MGHRA and CDR2 YSYEKL. CDR3 in amino acids: CAGSQATGQYNQPQHF. As DNA, the CDR3 is TGCGCCGGCAGCCAAGCCACGGGACAGTACAATCAGCCCCAGCATTTT.

This clonotype has a handful of counts. The chain recombines TRBV20-1 with TRBJ2-1, with D tentatively TRBD2 (5 bases). There are 15 residues in the CDR3. The germline V gene encodes CDR1 DFQATT and CDR2 SNEGSKA (reference sequence). Trimming shortened V by 0 bases and J by 5 bases, and 14 bases separated the two germline ends. CDR3 bases: TGCAGTGCTAGAGATGCCCGGGGATATGACAATGAGCAGTTCTTC. This sequence encodes CSARDARGYDNEQFF.

The table lists this clonotype with many counts. This sequence joins TRBV28 and TRBJ1-2; TRBD1 matches 11 bases. Looked up from germline, CDR1 is MDHEN and CDR2 is SYDVKM. V lost 6 bases, J lost 4 bases, and 4 bases stayed unmatched. There are 14 residues in the CDR3. CDR3 in amino acids: CASRGQGGAYGYTF. The CDR3 DNA reads TGTGCCAGCAGGGGACAGGGGGGAGCCTATGGCTACACCTTC.

This clonotype was seen ten or more times. The CDR3, as DNA: TGTGCCAGCTCCCGCACCGGGGGGGCCTACGAGCAGTACTTC. Its translation is CASSRTGGAYEQYF. The chain uses TRBV12-3 or TRBV12-4 and TRBJ2-7; 8 positions match TRBD2. CDR3 size: 14 residues. V shed 8 bases, J shed 2 bases, and the junction held 8 bases outside the gene matches.

This clonotype is medium-sized (0.01 to 0.1%). This rearrangement joins TRBV29-1 to TRBJ2-1, with 13 nucleotides matching TRBD2. CDR3 length: 17 residues. Germline V lookup: CDR1 SQVTM, CDR2 ANQGSEA. V trimming: 6 bases; J trimming: 8 bases; junction bases outside the gene matches: 16. CDR3 coding DNA: TGCAGCGTCCCAAAACGGACCGGACTAGCGGGAGTCGATGAGCAGTTCTTC. Its translation: CSVPKRTGLAGVDEQFF.

This clonotype was seen a few times. This sequence may be a read error, since a much larger clone differs from it by one base. DNA for the CDR3: TGTGTCTCAACCCCACGGGCGGGAGAAGAGACCCAGTACTTC. Translation gives CVSTPRAGEETQYF. This chain joins TRBV10-3 and TRBJ2-5; 7 bases fit TRBD2. Germline-derived CDR1 and CDR2 are ENHRY and SYGVKD. The CDR3 is made up of 14 amino acids.

The sample holds many counts of this clonotype. This chain uses TRBV3-1 with TRBJ2-7, with D hard to call. Trimming cost V 4 bases and J 0 bases, with 13 bases left between them. Germline CDR1 is LGHDT and CDR2 is YNNKEL (reference sequence). This CDR3 is built from 15 residues. CDR3 nucleotides: TGTGCCAGCAGCCGAGTGAACGGCGCCTCCTACGAGCAGTACTTC. It is translated as CASSRVNGASYEQYF.

This clonotype has a count of ten or more. The rearrangement uses TRBV14 and TRBJ1-1; D gene unclear. The V and J ends lost 5 bases and 0 bases respectively, with 7 bases between them. The CDR3 is 13 residues long. CDR1 and CDR2 from the germline V gene are SGHDN and FVKESK. The CDR3 sequence: CASSSSVNTEAFF. The CDR3 coding sequence is TGTGCCAGCAGCAGTTCTGTGAACACTGAAGCTTTCTTT.

This clonotype was counted ten times or more. V gene TRBV5-1 combines with J gene TRBJ1-1; no clear D. The V gene's germline CDR1 is SGHRS and CDR2 YFSETQ. The CDR3 consists of 15 residues. The V end lost 0 bases, the J end lost 0 bases, and 9 bases lay between the germline ends. CDR3 loop: CASSLANGVNTEAFF. The CDR3 bases are TGCGCCAGCAGCTTGGCCAATGGAGTGAACACTGAAGCTTTCTTT. The full variable domain, rest sourced from reference TRBV5-1 and TRBJ1-1, is KAGVTQTPRYLIKTRGQQVTLSCSPISGHRSVSWYQQTPGQGLQFLFEYFSETQRNKGNFPGRFSGRQFSNSRSEMNVSTLELGDSALYLCASSLANGVNTEAFFGQGTRLTVV.

This clonotype was observed at least ten times. The chain employs TRBV4-1 and TRBJ2-1; tentatively, D is TRBD1 or TRBD2 (6 bases each). Germline V CDR1 and CDR2: MGHRA, YSYEKL. V shed 3 bases and J shed 10 bases, with 13 bases lying between them. The CDR3 loop spans 13 amino acids. The CDR3 sequence is CASSQARGGEQFF. In nucleotides, the CDR3 is TGCGCCAGCAGCCAGGCCAGGGGAGGAGAGCAGTTCTTC.

This clonotype was seen many times. V and J are TRBV24-1 and TRBJ2-2; D not certain. The germline V and J ends were trimmed by 4 bases and 0 bases, with 11 bases remaining between them. CDR3 size: 16 residues. CDR1 and CDR2 from the germline V gene are KGHDR and SFDVKD. CDR3 in DNA: TGTGCCACCAGTGACCGGATGACATCGAACACCGGGGAGCTGTTTTTT. It encodes CATSDRMTSNTGELFF.

This clonotype was seen at least ten times. V is TRBV20-1 and J is TRBJ2-1; D might be TRBD1 (6 bases). CDR1 is DFQATT, CDR2 SNEGSKA, per germline (reference sequence). The CDR3 spans 13 residues. Trimming took off 0 bases at V and 7 bases at J, with 10 bases between the two ends. In DNA form, the CDR3 reads TGCAGTGCTAGAGATTCTAGGGGGAATGAGCAGTTCTTC. Translated: CSARDSRGNEQFF.

A few counts support this clonotype. A far larger clone lies a single base away; this is likely a read error. The rearrangement joins TRBV7-3 to TRBJ1-1; 7 positions match TRBD1. The tail of the sequence fits TRBJ1-6 better, so the J call may be wrong. Per germline, CDR1 SGHTA and CDR2 FQGTGA. CDR3 length: 13 amino acids. This chain's CDR3 is CASSFTGDSSLHF. The CDR3 DNA is TGTGCCAGCAGCTTTACAGGGGATTCATCCCTCCACTTT.